This entry lists 17 T cell receptor beta chains sequenced from one sample in a study of cytomegalovirus exposure and HLA in healthy donors. The PCR employed 60 Vbeta primers together with 13 Jbeta primers. Profiling relied on immunoSEQ multiplex PCR, and the TCRdb table lists in-frame clones only, not all of them. Of 140,000 or so clones listed, around 72% were seen once; the top ten hold roughly 2.1%. Sequencing was performed on PBMCs. These TCRs come from a man aged 35 to 55 in good health and CMV-seronegative.

This chain links TRBV25-1 with TRBJ1-4, with 12 bases identical to TRBD1. Unmatched junction bases numbered 7, after V lost 4 bases and J lost 7 bases. This CDR3 is 16 amino acids long. Germline CDR1 MGHDK, CDR2 SYGVNS. CDR3 residues: CASSVGQGAQGEKLFF. The CDR3 coding sequence is TGTGCCAGCAGTGTGGGACAGGGGGCGCAGGGTGAAAAACTGTTTTTT.

V usage is TRBV19 and J usage is TRBJ1-1, with TRBD1 matching over 10 bases. The V and J ends lost 4 bases and 5 bases, in that order; junction bases with no gene match: 7. The CDR3 consists of 15 residues. The germline CDR1 and CDR2 sequences are LNHDA and SQIVND (reference sequence). The DNA of the CDR3 is TGTGCCAGTAGTAAGGGGGACAGGGGATGGACTGAAGCTTTCTTT. Translation: CASSKGDRGWTEAFF. Based on the CDR3 plus reference TRBV19 and TRBJ1-1, the full variable domain is DGGITQSPKYLFRKEGQNVTLSCEQNLNHDAMYWYRQDPGQGLRLIYYSQIVNDFQKGDIAEGYSVSREKKESFPLTVTSAQKNPTAFYLCASSKGDRGWTEAFFGQGTRLTVV.

The rearrangement links TRBV7-2 to TRBJ2-7; 11 positions agree with TRBD2. Germline V gene lookup returns CDR1 SGHTA and CDR2 FQGNSA. V was clipped by 3 bases and J by 4 bases; unmatched bases: 11. The CDR3 has 17 residues. CDR3 DNA sequence: TGTGCCAGCAGCTTTGTCCAACTAGCGGGAGTTTGGTACGAGCAGTACTTC. Residues: CASSFVQLAGVWYEQYF.

This clone appeared a few times. This chain uses TRBV6-5 with TRBJ1-1; possible D gene TRBD1, 5 bases. Germline loops: CDR1 MNHEY, CDR2 SVGAGI. Trimming stripped 0 bases from V and 3 bases from J, with 11 bases between. This CDR3 contains 15 residues. CDR3 region: CASSYSTTRDTEAFF. CDR3 in DNA: TGTGCCAGCAGTTACTCGACGACCAGGGACACTGAAGCTTTCTTT.

The sample holds one count of this clone. The chain recombines TRBV28 with TRBJ2-1; TRBD1 matches at 7 bases. CDR1 and CDR2 from the germline V gene are MDHEN and SYDVKM. V was pared by 8 bases and J by 2 bases, with 9 bases of the junction left unmatched. The CDR3 consists of 15 residues. The CDR3 is CASEDTGATYNEQFF. CDR3 in DNA: TGTGCCAGCGAAGATACAGGGGCGACCTACAATGAGCAGTTCTTC.

On this clone: The sample holds other DNA sequences that translate to the same CDR3. J is TRBJ1-1 and V is TRBV27, with unresolved D. The length of the CDR3 is 13 residues. Germline CDR1 is MNHEY and CDR2 is SMNVEV (reference sequence). V dropped 3 bases and J dropped 4 bases, with 9 bases sitting between them. CDR3 DNA sequence: TGTGCCAGCAGTTTCGGTCGGGGCACTGAAGCTTTCTTT. Encoded protein: CASSFGRGTEAFF.

The chain combines TRBV19 with TRBJ2-2; 7 nucleotides line up with TRBD2. CDR1 is LNHDA and CDR2 is SQIVND in the germline V gene (reference sequence). Trimming took 1 base from V and 4 from J; bases not matched to a gene: 6. CDR3 length: 16 amino acids. DNA of the CDR3: TGTGCCAGTAGTATAGTTCGCGGGGGTATCACCGGGGAGCTGTTTTTT. Its translation is CASSIVRGGITGELFF. The full variable domain, completed using reference TRBV19 and TRBJ2-2, is DGGITQSPKYLFRKEGQNVTLSCEQNLNHDAMYWYRQDPGQGLRLIYYSQIVNDFQKGDIAEGYSVSREKKESFPLTVTSAQKNPTAFYLCASSIVRGGITGELFFGEGSRLTVL.

As concerns this clone: The same CDR3 can be traced to other DNA sequences in this sample. The chain links TRBV5-6 to TRBJ1-3, with D perhaps matching TRBD1 (5 bases). Trimming left V 2 bases short and J 1 base short, with 16 bases between. The CDR3 is 17 residues long. Germline V gene sequence: CDR1 SGHDT, CDR2 YYEEEE. The DNA for the CDR3 is TGTGCCAGCAGCTTAGATCCTCCAGGGTTTTCTGGAAACACCATATATTTT. Encoded protein: CASSLDPPGFSGNTIYF.

As for this clone: This sample also contains other DNA sequences that code for the same CDR3. The V call is TRBV6-1, the J call TRBJ2-1, with 10 nucleotides matching TRBD1. The CDR3 extends over 15 amino acids. The V gene end was trimmed by 1 base and the J gene end by 3 bases; junction bases not matched to a gene: 0. Germline V gene sequence: CDR1 MNHNS, CDR2 SASEGT. The CDR3 reads CASSEGTGGYNEQFF. CDR3 nucleotides: TGTGCCAGCAGTGAAGGGACAGGGGGCTACAATGAGCAGTTCTTC.

A few counts support this clone. Compared with germline, one end of the junction differs, possibly owing to a read error. This chain uses TRBV11-2 with TRBJ2-7; 8 bases map to TRBD1. Looked up from germline, CDR1 is SGHAT and CDR2 is FQNNGV. This CDR3 is 13 amino acids long. CDR3 loop: CASSLDLDREEHF. CDR3 sequence (DNA): TGTGCCAGCAGCTTAGATTTGGACAGGGAAGAACACTTC.

CDR3 nucleotide sequence: TGCGCCAGCAGCCAAGAGGCAGGGTGGTACGAGCAGTACTTC. This translates into CASSQEAGWYEQYF. The J gene is TRBJ2-7, the V gene TRBV4-1; tentative D call: TRBD1 (5 bases). The length of the CDR3 is 14 residues. Trimming took off 0 bases at V and 4 bases at J, with 10 bases between the two ends. Germline V lookup: CDR1 MGHRA, CDR2 YSYEKL.

The V call is TRBV7-8, the J call TRBJ1-6; D not resolved. CDR3 length: 15 amino acids. V dropped 1 base and J dropped 5 bases, with 9 bases sitting between them. CDR1 and CDR2 (germline): SGHVS, FQNEAQ. CDR3 bases: TGTGCCAGCAGCTTAGTGGGTCGGGATAATTCACCCCTCCACTTT. This encodes CASSLVGRDNSPLHF. Looking up the rest from reference TRBV7-8 and TRBJ1-6 gives the full variable domain: GAGVSQSPRYKVAKRGQDVALRCDPISGHVSLFWYQQALGQGPEFLTYFQNEAQLDKSGLPSDRFFAERPEGSVSTLKIQRTQQEDSAVYLCASSLVGRDNSPLHFGNGTRLTVT.

The CDR3: CAWSETGIYGYTF. The CDR3 DNA reads as TGTGCCTGGAGTGAGACAGGGATCTATGGCTACACCTTC. The J gene is TRBJ1-2, the V gene TRBV30; TRBD1 agrees at 7 bases. Germline V gene lookup returns CDR1 GTSNPN and CDR2 SVGIG (reference sequence). V trimming: 1 base; J trimming: 4 bases; junction bases outside the gene matches: 3. There are 13 residues in the CDR3.

This chain joins TRBV5-1 and TRBJ2-1; the D gene is possibly TRBD1 (7 bases). Per germline, CDR1 SGHRS and CDR2 YFSETQ. The CDR3 covers 15 residues. Trimming cost V 5 bases and J 5 bases, with 17 bases left between them. DNA of the CDR3: TGCGCCAGCAGGGCCGAGACAGGGAGGCACAATGAGCAGTTCTTC. It translates to CASRAETGRHNEQFF.

The genes are TRBV9 and TRBJ2-7; 14 nucleotides match TRBD2. J gave up 4 bases and V 0 bases, and 0 bases lay outside the gene matches. This CDR3 spans 15 amino acids. Germline V lookup: CDR1 SGDLS, CDR2 YYNGEE. CDR3 amino acids: CASSVGTSGRYEQYF. The CDR3 nucleotides are TGTGCCAGCAGCGTAGGGACTAGCGGGAGGTACGAGCAGTACTTC. Combining the CDR3 with reference TRBV9 and TRBJ2-7 gives the whole variable domain DSGVTQTPKHLITATGQRVTLRCSPRSGDLSVYWYQQSLDQGLQFLIQYYNGEERAKGNILERFSAQQFPDLHSELNLSSLELGDSALYFCASSVGTSGRYEQYFGPGTRLTVT.

The chain couples TRBV5-1 to TRBJ2-7; the match to TRBD2 covers 7 bases. Germline V gene data show CDR1 as SGHRS and CDR2 as YFSETQ. The CDR3 is made up of 14 amino acids. J lost 4 bases, V lost 3 bases, and 7 bases had no gene match. The chain's CDR3 is CASSWGGDTYEQYF. The DNA for the CDR3 is TGCGCCAGCAGCTGGGGGGGAGACACGTACGAGCAGTACTTC.

The chain recombines TRBV29-1 with TRBJ1-3; the match to TRBD1 covers 10 bases. CDR1 and CDR2 (germline): SQVTM, ANQGSEA. The length of the CDR3 is 15 residues. V lost 1 base to trimming and J lost 3 bases; unmatched junction nucleotides: 3. The CDR3 nucleotides are TGCAGCGTTGAAGGACAGGGGGCACTTGGAAACACCATATATTTT. Translated: CSVEGQGALGNTIYF.